These 17 T cell receptor beta chains originate from one sample sequenced in a study of CD8 T cells in ankylosing spondylitis. TCRdb reprocessed the 5' RACE reads with MiXCR, giving one entry per CDR3 protein. The sample includes approximately 350,000 distinct CDR3 sequences, approximately 15% of them seen just once. Sequenced: blood, either unsorted or a sorted T cell fraction (not recorded which). These receptor sequences come from a male donor with ankylosing spondylitis or in good health (not recorded which).

The V call is TRBV5-1, the J call TRBJ2-1; the D is unclear. V was cut by 2 bases and J by 3 bases, with 9 bases left in between. The CDR3 is 14 residues long. CDR1 is SGHRS and CDR2 is YFSETQ in the germline V gene. The CDR3 nucleotides are TGCGCCAGCAGCTTAAATCCAGACTACAATGAGCAGTTCTTC. It specifies CASSLNPDYNEQFF.

The V and J genes are TRBV30 and TRBJ1-4, with 7 bases aligning to TRBD1. This CDR3 is 14 amino acids long. After removal of 2 bases from V and 4 bases from J, the junction contained 4 bases not matched to a gene. Germline V gene data show CDR1 as GTSNPN and CDR2 as SVGIG (reference sequence). The CDR3 sequence is CAWSPTGVNEKLFF. CDR3 DNA sequence: TGTGCCTGGAGTCCTACAGGGGTTAATGAAAAACTGTTTTTT.

In this sample, this clonotype turned up a few times. DNA for the CDR3: TGTGCCAGCAGCCAAGGCCATGATGAGCAGTTCTTC. Translated, it gives CASSQGHDEQFF. This rearrangement joins TRBV3-1 to TRBJ2-1, with D unclear. The CDR3 is 12 residues long. Deletions cut 1 base from V and 8 bases from J, with 6 bases between. Germline loops: CDR1 LGHDT, CDR2 YNNKEL (reference sequence).

This clonotype was seen repeatedly, ten times or more. The J gene is TRBJ2-1, the V gene TRBV29-1; TRBD2 aligns across 10 bases. J was trimmed by 6 bases and V by 4 bases; bases with no gene match: 6. The germline gives CDR1 SQVTM, CDR2 ANQGSEA. The CDR3 has 14 residues. Here the CDR3 DNA reads TGCAGCGTTGCTATAGCGGGAGGCTTCAATGAGCAGTTCTTC. Translating it yields CSVAIAGGFNEQFF.

The rearrangement joins TRBV11-2 to TRBJ2-1, with 8 positions matching TRBD1. The CDR3 has 15 residues. The germline V gene has CDR1 SGHAT and CDR2 FQNNGV. J was trimmed by 6 bases and V by 3 bases; bases with no gene match: 7. The CDR3 DNA reads as TGTGCCAGCAGCTTTTACGGGACAGGAGGCAATGAGCAGTTCTTC. It is translated as CASSFYGTGGNEQFF.

The rearrangement joins TRBV18 to TRBJ2-1; no definite D call. From germline, CDR1 is KGHSH and CDR2 LQKENI. The CDR3 has 12 residues. Trimming removed 2 bases at V and 8 bases at J, with 7 bases between. CDR3 in amino acids: CASSPVRDEQFF. The CDR3 DNA is TGTGCCAGCTCACCAGTAAGGGATGAGCAGTTCTTC.

The V and J genes are TRBV11-2 and TRBJ1-3; no firm D call. V was clipped by 0 bases and J by 4 bases, with 4 bases between them. The CDR3 totals 13 residues. CDR1 is SGHAT, CDR2 FQNNGV, per germline. The chain's CDR3 is CASSLEMGNTIYF. The DNA for the CDR3 is TGTGCCAGCAGCTTAGAAATGGGAAACACCATATATTTT.

The chain recombines TRBV12-3 or TRBV12-4 with TRBJ2-1; 8 nucleotides align to TRBD2. The J segment lost 8 bases and the V segment lost 6 bases, leaving 12 bases of the junction unmatched. This CDR3 is built from 15 residues. The CDR3 coding sequence is TGTGCCAGCAGACGCCGGGAGGGCCTTACCGATGAGCAGTTCTTC. This translates into CASRRREGLTDEQFF.

CDR3 sequence reads: CASSRSLETQYF. CDR3 nucleotide sequence: TGCGCCAGCAGCCGATCTTTGGAGACCCAGTACTTC. This chain uses TRBV5-1 with TRBJ2-5; D not resolved. V was cut by 4 bases and J by 5 bases, with 9 bases left in between. Germline V gene lookup returns CDR1 SGHRS and CDR2 YFSETQ. The CDR3 has 12 amino acids.

This clonotype was counted between two and nine times. The chain uses TRBV12-5 and TRBJ2-3; D is unclear. This CDR3 comprises 15 residues. Trimming cost V 1 base and J 2 bases, with 10 bases left between them. The germline V gene encodes CDR1 LGHNT and CDR2 FRNRAP. CDR3: CASGLGSEYTDTQYF. CDR3 coding DNA: TGTGCTAGTGGTTTGGGTAGTGAGTACACAGATACGCAGTATTTT. The complete variable domain, with remaining parts taken from reference TRBV12-5 and TRBJ2-3, reads DARVTQTPRHKVTEMGQEVTMRCQPILGHNTVFWYRQTMMQGLELLAYFRNRAPLDDSGMPKDRFSAEMPDATLATLKIQPSEPRDSAVYFCASGLGSEYTDTQYFGPGTRLTVL.

The sample holds many counts of this clonotype. The chain links TRBV6-1 to TRBJ2-3; D possibly uses TRBD1 or TRBD2 (6 bases each). Between the trimmed V and J ends, which lost 5 bases and 3 bases, there was a span of 12 bases. The CDR3 loop spans 14 amino acids. Germline loops: CDR1 MNHNS, CDR2 SASEGT. The CDR3 loop is CASSRRDTTDTQYF. CDR3 nucleotide sequence: TGTGCCAGCAGTCGGCGGGACACGACAGATACGCAGTATTTT.

The table lists this clonotype with a few counts. V gene TRBV12-3 or TRBV12-4 combines with J gene TRBJ1-2; TRBD1 might be the D (6 bases). The CDR3 is made up of 11 amino acids. V lost 5 bases to trimming and J lost 13 bases, with 14 bases between them. In DNA, the CDR3 is TGTGCCAGCAGTATCACAGGGTACCCCACCTTC. Its protein is CASSITGYPTF.

This clonotype appeared a few times. The chain has TRBV12-3 or TRBV12-4 and TRBJ2-5; 12 bases agree with TRBD1. The CDR3 loop spans 16 amino acids. Unmatched junction bases numbered 7, after V lost 5 bases and J lost 3 bases. The CDR3 protein is CASSPGTGGYKETQYF. The CDR3 nucleotides read TGTGCCAGCAGTCCCGGGACAGGGGGCTATAAAGAGACCCAGTACTTC.

This clonotype was counted ten times or more. This chain's CDR3 is CASWRSGSGEQFF. The CDR3 nucleotides are TGTGCCAGCTGGAGGAGTGGGTCCGGTGAGCAGTTCTTC. V and J are TRBV6-1 and TRBJ2-1; D might be TRBD2 (5 bases). CDR1 and CDR2 from the germline V gene are MNHNS and SASEGT. This CDR3 region has 13 residues. The V gene lost 8 bases and the J gene lost 9 bases, with 17 bases spanning the gap.

This clonotype was seen a handful of times. The chain is built from TRBV18 and TRBJ1-1; TRBD1 matches at 7 bases. Germline CDR1 is KGHSH and CDR2 is LQKENI. The junction had 13 bases not matched to a gene; V was cut back by 3 bases and J by 0 bases. There are 18 residues in the CDR3. The CDR3 reads CASSPRLGTAYMNTEAFF. The DNA for the CDR3 is TGTGCCAGCTCACCGCGTCTCGGGACAGCCTACATGAACACTGAAGCTTTCTTT.

This clonotype was detected only a few times. The chain couples TRBV30 to TRBJ2-6; 8 positions match TRBD1. V was clipped by 0 bases and J by 3 bases; unmatched bases: 7. Germline lookup yields CDR1 GTSNPN and CDR2 SVGIG (reference sequence). This CDR3 contains 17 residues. In DNA, the CDR3 is TGTGCCTGGAGTGTACACGGACAGGGTTTTGGGGCCAACGTCCTGACTTTC. Translation gives CAWSVHGQGFGANVLTF. Combining the CDR3 with reference TRBV30 and TRBJ2-6 gives the whole variable domain SQTIHQWPATLVQPVGSPLSLECTVEGTSNPNLYWYRQAAGRGLQLLFYSVGIGQISSEVPQNLSASRPQDRQFILSSKKLLLSDSGFYLCAWSVHGQGFGANVLTFGAGSRLTVL.

The V and J genes are TRBV7-9 and TRBJ2-2; TRBD2 is a possible D gene (5 bases). The ends were cut back, 6 bases at V and 6 bases at J, with 17 bases in the middle. This CDR3 region has 15 residues. From germline, CDR1 is SEHNR and CDR2 FQNEAQ (reference sequence). The CDR3, as DNA: TGTGCCAGCAGGAAACTAGAGGCTCGTTCCGGGGAGCTGTTTTTT. It translates to CASRKLEARSGELFF.